This T cell receptor beta chain was captured by sequencing in a study of T cell responses to AZD1222 COVID-19 vaccine. Overall study results and limits: Clonal diversity may have been underestimated, and the donors were mostly white British, with more females than males.

Only in-frame clones appear in the TCRdb table, and some are missing; sequencing was by immunoSEQ multiplex PCR. Among 110,000 to 150,000 clones, approximately 95% were seen once, and the ten largest hold less than 1%. Of note for this clone: Antigen: not known.

The CDR3 is made up of 16 amino acids. Germline V gene sequence: CDR1 SEHNR, CDR2 FQNEAQ (reference sequence). V was trimmed by 5 bases and J by 0 bases, leaving 14 bases between them. This receptor was taken from an adult in good health. Material: peripheral blood, obtained on day 0 of MenACWY control vaccination. V gene TRBV7-9 combines with J gene TRBJ2-1; D is tentatively TRBD1 or TRBD2 (5 bases each). CDR3 in amino acids: CASSPFGGSSYNEQFF. The CDR3 region has the DNA TGTGCCAGCAGCCCCTTTGGGGGAAGCTCCTACAATGAGCAGTTCTTC.